Reported below is one T cell receptor (beta chain). V lost 4 bases and J lost 0; bases outside the gene matches: 3. The CDR3 sequence is 15 residues long. Per germline, CDR1 SGHNT and CDR2 YYREEE (reference sequence). The data stem from a study of T cells in narcolepsy. In the study overall: Patients with NT1 or NT2 and healthy control donors were enrolled.

This table comes from immunoSEQ multiplex PCR, and its TCRdb copy is limited to in-frame clones, with some not included. This table holds around 32,000 clones, less than 90% found once. Sequenced sample: memory (CD45RA-) CD4+ T cells from blood. The rearrangement links TRBV5-4 to TRBJ1-1; 10 positions match TRBD1. This receptor was obtained from a human donor in good health. CDR3 sequence: CASSPTGGMNTEAFF. For the CDR3, the DNA is TGTGCCAGCAGCCCGACAGGGGGCATGAACACTGAAGCTTTCTTT.